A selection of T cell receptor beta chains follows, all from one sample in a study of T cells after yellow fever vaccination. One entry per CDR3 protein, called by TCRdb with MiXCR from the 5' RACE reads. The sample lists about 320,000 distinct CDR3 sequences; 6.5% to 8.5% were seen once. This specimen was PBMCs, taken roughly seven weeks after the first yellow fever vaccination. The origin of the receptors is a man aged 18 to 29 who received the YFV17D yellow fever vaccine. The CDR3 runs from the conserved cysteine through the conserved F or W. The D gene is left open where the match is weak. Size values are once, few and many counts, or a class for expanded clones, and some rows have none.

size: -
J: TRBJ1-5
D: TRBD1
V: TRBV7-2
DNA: TGTGCCAGCAGCCCACAGGGGGATCAGCCCCAGCATTTT
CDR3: CASSPQGDQPQHF

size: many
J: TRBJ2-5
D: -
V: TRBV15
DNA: TGTGCCACCAGCAGAGAGGACAGAAAAGAGACCCAGTACTTC
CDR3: CATSREDRKETQYF

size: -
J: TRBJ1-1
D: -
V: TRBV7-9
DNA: TGTGCCAGCAGCTTACCGCGGACGCAAGCTTTCTTT
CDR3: CASSLPRTQAFF

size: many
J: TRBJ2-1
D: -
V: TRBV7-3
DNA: TGTGCCAGCAGCTTAACCAGGGGGGGCCCGAGCTCCTACAATGAGCAGTTCTTC
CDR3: CASSLTRGGPSSYNEQFF

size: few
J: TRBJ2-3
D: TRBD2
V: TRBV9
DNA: TGTGCCAGCAGCGTATCGGCGGGGGGGCCGGGAGGGATGAGCACGCAGTATTTT
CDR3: CASSVSAGGPGGMSTQYF

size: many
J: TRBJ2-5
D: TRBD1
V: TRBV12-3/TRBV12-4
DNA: TGTGCCAGCCAACGGGACAGGGGGGAGACCCAGTACTTC
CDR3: CASQRDRGETQYF

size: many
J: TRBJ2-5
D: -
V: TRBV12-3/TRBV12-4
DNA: TGTGCCAGCAGTCTCAACAAAGAGACCCAGTACTTC
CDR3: CASSLNKETQYF

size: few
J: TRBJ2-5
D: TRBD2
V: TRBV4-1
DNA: TGCGCCAGCAGCCCGACTAGCGGGGGGGTAGAGACCCAGTACTTC
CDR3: CASSPTSGGVETQYF

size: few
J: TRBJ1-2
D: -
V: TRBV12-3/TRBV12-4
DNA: TGTGCCAGCAGGCCCACCGGGACGGACTATGGCTACACCTTC
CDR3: CASRPTGTDYGYTF

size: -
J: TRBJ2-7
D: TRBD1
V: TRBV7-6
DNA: TGTGCCAGCAGCGTTTGGACAGGGGACTACGAGCAGTACTTC
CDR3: CASSVWTGDYEQYF

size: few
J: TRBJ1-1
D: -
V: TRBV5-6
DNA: TGTGCCAGCAGCCAAGAACTAAGTAGAACTGAAGCTTTCTTT
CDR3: CASSQELSRTEAFF

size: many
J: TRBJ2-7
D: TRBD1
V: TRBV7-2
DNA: TGTGCCAGCAGCTTCGGGACAGGGTCCTACGAGCAGTACTTC
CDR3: CASSFGTGSYEQYF

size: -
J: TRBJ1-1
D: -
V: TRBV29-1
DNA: TGCAGCGCCAGCCCCAACGAGGGCGCTTTCTTT
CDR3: CSASPNEGAFF

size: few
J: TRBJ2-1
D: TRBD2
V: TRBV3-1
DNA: TGTGCCAGCAGCCAAGGTCCGGCTAGCGGGTCCCAGGGAGCATCCTACAATGAGCAGTTCTTC
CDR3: CASSQGPASGSQGASYNEQFF

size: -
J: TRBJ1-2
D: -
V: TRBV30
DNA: TGTGCCTGGGGGAGGGCTCGGCGAGGCTACACCTTC
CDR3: CAWGRARRGYTF

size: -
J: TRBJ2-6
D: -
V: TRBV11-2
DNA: TGTGCCAGCAGCTCCTCCATCAGCTCTGGGGCCAACGTCCTGACTTTC
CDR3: CASSSSISSGANVLTF

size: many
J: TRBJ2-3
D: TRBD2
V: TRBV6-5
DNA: TGTGCCAGCAGTTACTCGTTAGCGGGGGCCAGGGATACGCAGTATTTT
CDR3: CASSYSLAGARDTQYF

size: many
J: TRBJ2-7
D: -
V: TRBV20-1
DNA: TGCAGTGCTAGAGAAGGCGGGTACGAGCAGTACTTC
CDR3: CSAREGGYEQYF

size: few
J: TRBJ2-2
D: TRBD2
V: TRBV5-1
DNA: TGCGCCAGCAGCTTGGTACTAGGGACTAGCGTCACCGGGGAGCTGTTTTTT
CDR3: CASSLVLGTSVTGELFF

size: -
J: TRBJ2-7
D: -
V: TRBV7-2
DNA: TGTGCCAGCAGCCCCGGGACGGGGCACTACGAGCAGTACTTC
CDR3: CASSPGTGHYEQYF

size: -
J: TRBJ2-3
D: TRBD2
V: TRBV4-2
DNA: TGTGCCAGCAGCCAAGTCGGTAGCGGGGCCAGCCGGGCCACAGATACGCAGTATTTT
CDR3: CASSQVGSGASRATDTQYF

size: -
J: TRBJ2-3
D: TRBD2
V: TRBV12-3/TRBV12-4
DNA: TGTGCCAGCAGTTTCTATAGCGGGGGGAGCACAGATACGCAGTATTTT
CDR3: CASSFYSGGSTDTQYF

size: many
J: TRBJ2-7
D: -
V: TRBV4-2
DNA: TGTGCCAGCAGCCCAGGCGTCTCCTACGAGCAGTACTTC
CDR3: CASSPGVSYEQYF